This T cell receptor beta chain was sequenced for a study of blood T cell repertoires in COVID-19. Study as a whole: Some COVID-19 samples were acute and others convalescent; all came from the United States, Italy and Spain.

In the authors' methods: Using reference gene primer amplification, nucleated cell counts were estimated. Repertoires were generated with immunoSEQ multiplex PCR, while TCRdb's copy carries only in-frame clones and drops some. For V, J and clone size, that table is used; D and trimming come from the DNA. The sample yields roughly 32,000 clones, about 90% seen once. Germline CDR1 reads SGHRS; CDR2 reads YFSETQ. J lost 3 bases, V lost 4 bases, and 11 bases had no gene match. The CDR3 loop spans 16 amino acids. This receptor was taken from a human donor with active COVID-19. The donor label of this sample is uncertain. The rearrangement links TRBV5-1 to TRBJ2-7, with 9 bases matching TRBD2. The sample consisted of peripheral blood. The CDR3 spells CASSPGSGGAGYEQYF. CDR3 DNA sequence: TGCGCCAGCAGCCCCGGTAGCGGGGGTGCGGGCTACGAGCAGTACTTC.